The next 23 T cell receptor beta chains were all read from a single sample in a study of beta chain features in type 1 diabetes. Reverse transcription of all isolated RNA meant that expressed TCRB transcripts were sequenced. Assay: immunoSEQ multiplex PCR; the TCRdb copy retains only in-frame clones and omits some. The data contain under 450,000 clones, approximately 15% of them singletons. Material for sequencing was naive CD4+ T cells from blood. The receptor source for this set is a man aged 25-40 years in good health.

V gene TRBV11-1 combines with J gene TRBJ2-1, with 7 bases lining up with TRBD2. Germline-derived CDR1 and CDR2 are SGHAT and FQDESV (reference sequence). The CDR3 sequence is 16 residues long. V shed 5 bases and J 3 bases; nucleotides not matched to a gene: 10. CDR3 in amino acids: CASSVDTSAFYNEQFF. For the CDR3, the DNA is TGTGCCAGCAGCGTAGACACTAGCGCCTTCTACAATGAGCAGTTCTTC.

A note on this clone: Other DNA sequences in the same sample also yield this CDR3. The chain couples TRBV7-6 to TRBJ2-1, with D uncertain. The CDR3 totals 13 residues. The germline CDR1 and CDR2 sequences are SGHVS and FNYEAQ. The V gene lost 1 base and the J gene lost 4 bases, with 5 bases spanning the gap. For the CDR3, the DNA is TGTGCCAGCAGCTTAGGCCAATACAATGAGCAGTTCTTC. Its translation is CASSLGQYNEQFF. Based on the CDR3 plus reference TRBV7-6 and TRBJ2-1, the full variable domain is GAGVSQSPRYKVTKRGQDVALRCDPISGHVSLYWYRQALGQGPEFLTYFNYEAQQDKSGLPNDRFSAERPEGSISTLTIQRTEQRDSAMYRCASSLGQYNEQFFGPGTRLTVL.

The CDR3 protein is CASSLSKRGQEQFF. In DNA, the CDR3 is TGTGCCAGCAGCTTGAGTAAAAGGGGGCAAGAGCAGTTCTTC. The V gene is TRBV5-6, the J gene TRBJ2-1, with 7 positions matching TRBD1. The ends lost 1 base at V and 10 bases at J; junction bases unmatched: 8. In germline, CDR1 is SGHDT, CDR2 YYEEEE. This CDR3 region has 14 residues.

The rearrangement links TRBV7-3 to TRBJ2-1; 11 bases map to TRBD2. J lost 2 bases, V lost 5 bases, and 8 bases had no gene match. This CDR3 is built from 17 residues. From germline, CDR1 is SGHTA and CDR2 FQGTGA. The CDR3 DNA sequence: TGTGCCAGCAGCCCCCAGGGACTAGCGGCTACCTACAATGAGCAGTTCTTC. Its protein is CASSPQGLAATYNEQFF.

V usage is TRBV9 and J usage is TRBJ2-7; D is undetermined. The CDR3 is made up of 12 amino acids. Germline-derived CDR1 and CDR2 are SGDLS and YYNGEE. Trimming removed 3 bases from V and 6 bases from J, with 10 bases in between. The CDR3 DNA sequence: TGTGCCAGCAGCGCCGATTTCGGCGAGCAGTACTTC. Its protein product is CASSADFGEQYF. The whole variable domain, filled in from reference TRBV9 and TRBJ2-7, reads DSGVTQTPKHLITATGQRVTLRCSPRSGDLSVYWYQQSLDQGLQFLIQYYNGEERAKGNILERFSAQQFPDLHSELNLSSLELGDSALYFCASSADFGEQYFGPGTRLTVT.

This clone occurred a few times. The rearrangement links TRBV19 to TRBJ2-2; D is unclear. The CDR3 loop spans 15 amino acids. Trimming took 4 bases from V and 1 from J, leaving 10 bases between them. Germline V gene sequence: CDR1 LNHDA, CDR2 SQIVND (reference sequence). DNA of the CDR3: TGTGCCAGTAGTACAAAAGCCGGGAACACCGGGGAGCTGTTTTTT. Translating gives CASSTKAGNTGELFF. Variable domain in full (rest from reference TRBV19 and TRBJ2-2): DGGITQSPKYLFRKEGQNVTLSCEQNLNHDAMYWYRQDPGQGLRLIYYSQIVNDFQKGDIAEGYSVSREKKESFPLTVTSAQKNPTAFYLCASSTKAGNTGELFFGEGSRLTVL.

The chain combines TRBV5-4 with TRBJ2-7; 9 bases fit TRBD1. Germline V CDR1 and CDR2: SGHNT, YYREEE (reference sequence). This CDR3 is 15 amino acids long. The junction had 7 bases not matched to a gene; V was cut back by 5 bases and J by 1 base. This CDR3 is CASRKQGAPSYEQYV. CDR3 in DNA: TGTGCCAGCAGAAAACAGGGGGCGCCGTCCTACGAGCAGTACGTC.

This clone was counted a few times. The chain uses TRBV5-5 and TRBJ2-1; D remains unclear. CDR1 and CDR2 from the germline V gene are SGHKS and YYEKEE (reference sequence). Trimming removed 1 base from V and 9 bases from J, with 8 bases in between. This CDR3 spans 12 amino acids. CDR3 DNA: TGTGCCAGCAGCTTGTTGGCCGGTGAGCAGTTCTTC. It codes for CASSLLAGEQFF.

This clone was picked up a small number of times. The CDR3 reads CSARGAGSYEQYF. Written as DNA, the CDR3 is TGCAGCGCGCGAGGGGCGGGCTCCTACGAGCAGTACTTC. The chain combines TRBV29-1 with TRBJ2-7, with D tentatively TRBD1 or TRBD2 (5 bases each). The germline gives CDR1 SQVTM, CDR2 ANQGSEA. The CDR3 consists of 13 residues. Trimming removed 7 bases from V and 0 bases from J, with 13 bases in between.

This chain connects TRBV27 to TRBJ2-3; D call uncertain. The germline V gene encodes CDR1 MNHEY and CDR2 SMNVEV (reference sequence). CDR3 size: 14 residues. V lost 2 bases, J lost 3 bases, and 9 bases lay in between. As DNA, the CDR3 is TGTGCCAGCAGTTTAGGGTTGGGGACAGATACGCAGTATTTT. Amino acid sequence: CASSLGLGTDTQYF.

Only a few counts were recorded for this clone. The V gene is TRBV14, the J gene TRBJ2-5, with a weak D call TRBD2 (5 bases). This CDR3 has 15 amino acids. CDR1 SGHDN and CDR2 FVKESK come from the germline V gene. The V end was cut by 2 bases, the J end by 4 bases, with 14 bases between. CDR3 residues: CASSQRLGSGETQYF. The CDR3 DNA is TGTGCCAGCAGCCAAAGGTTAGGCAGCGGAGAGACCCAGTACTTC.

This clone was seen only a few times. The rearrangement uses TRBV30 and TRBJ2-3, with TRBD2 as a possible D gene (6 bases). The CDR3 covers 16 residues. Deletions cut 2 bases from V and 1 base from J, with 16 bases between. The germline V gene has CDR1 GTSNPN and CDR2 SVGIG (reference sequence). For the CDR3, the DNA is TGTGCCTGGAGTCCTATAGGGCGGGGACGCACAGATACGCAGTATTTT. It encodes CAWSPIGRGRTDTQYF.

This chain connects TRBV7-9 to TRBJ1-5, with TRBD1 as a possible D gene (5 bases). Trimming pared 5 bases from V and 2 bases from J, leaving 13 bases between. The CDR3 is 15 amino acids. Looked up from germline, CDR1 is SEHNR and CDR2 is FQNEAQ (reference sequence). CDR3 sequence reads: CASSPGQGGNQPQHF. Here the CDR3 DNA reads TGTGCCAGCAGCCCCGGCCAGGGAGGCAATCAGCCCCAGCATTTT.

This clone was detected a few times. V and J are TRBV6-5 and TRBJ1-1, with 10 bases fitting TRBD1. The CDR3 consists of 16 residues. Germline CDR1 MNHEY, CDR2 SVGAGI. Losses at the gene ends were 4 bases for V and 3 bases for J; bases not matched to a gene: 8. The CDR3 nucleotides are TGTGCCAGCAGTTTCCTCGGGACAGGGGTGGACACTGAAGCTTTCTTT. Amino acids: CASSFLGTGVDTEAFF.

The rearrangement joins TRBV15 to TRBJ2-4; TRBD1 might be the D (5 bases). The CDR3 is 12 residues long. Germline-derived CDR1 and CDR2 are LNHNV and YYDKDF (reference sequence). V shed 11 bases and J shed 5 bases, with 13 bases lying between them. CDR3 coding DNA: TGTGCCGCAGGCAGGGCCCAAAACATTCAGTACTTC. Translated: CAAGRAQNIQYF. Complete variable domain (other parts from reference TRBV15 and TRBJ2-4): DAMVIQNPRYQVTQFGKPVTLSCSQTLNHNVMYWYQQKSSQAPKLLFHYYDKDFNNEADTPDNFQSRRPNTSFCFLDIRSPGLGDTAMYLCAAGRAQNIQYFGAGTRLSVL.

This clone was observed a few times. V gene TRBV12-2 combines with J gene TRBJ2-7; the D call in the table, TRBD2, was not verified against the DNA. TRBV12-2 is a pseudogene. CDR3 length: 16 amino acids. CDR3 nucleotide sequence: TGTGCAAGTCGCTTAGTTCCTAGCGGGAGGGCCTACGAGCAGTACGTC. Encoded protein: CASRLVPSGRAYEQYV.

This clone was counted a few times. The chain carries TRBV19 and TRBJ2-4, with D tentatively TRBD1 or TRBD2 (5 bases each). Trimming took 4 bases from V and 3 from J, leaving 16 bases between them. In germline, CDR1 is LNHDA, CDR2 SQIVND (reference sequence). The CDR3 is 16 residues long. The CDR3, as DNA: TGTGCCAGTAGTAGCGGCAGCTCAGGGAGCAAAAACATTCAGTACTTC. It encodes CASSSGSSGSKNIQYF.

Only a few counts were recorded for this clone. DNA of the CDR3: TGTGCCAGCAGCTCGGGGCCGCGGGCGGTTTACCAAGAGACCCAGTACTTC. Translation gives CASSSGPRAVYQETQYF. The chain carries TRBV7-2 and TRBJ2-5, with D perhaps assigned TRBD1 or TRBD2 (5 bases each). V lost 4 bases to trimming and J lost 0 bases, with 18 bases between them. CDR3 length: 17 residues. Germline V gene lookup returns CDR1 SGHTA and CDR2 FQGNSA.

This clone was seen more than once but under ten times. Other DNA sequences within the sample encode an identical CDR3. The chain joins TRBV30 to TRBJ2-5, with no clear D. The CDR3 is 11 residues long. V shed 3 bases and J shed 5 bases, with 7 bases lying between them. Germline CDR1 is GTSNPN and CDR2 is SVGIG (reference sequence). CDR3 coding DNA: TGTGCCTGGAGCCTTCAGGAGACCCAGTACTTC. This encodes CAWSLQETQYF.

V is TRBV23-1 and J is TRBJ2-3, with 11 bases that match TRBD1. TRBV23-1 is reported as an ORF; its role is uncertain. The CDR3 covers 16 residues. With V trimmed by 3 bases and J by 6 bases, 8 bases remained unmatched. The chain's CDR3 is CASSHPGQGAMDTQYF. CDR3 coding DNA: TGCGCCAGCAGTCACCCTGGACAGGGGGCTATGGATACGCAGTATTTT.

This clone was detected a few times. The rearrangement links TRBV7-2 to TRBJ1-5; D gene ambiguous. The germline V gene encodes CDR1 SGHTA and CDR2 FQGNSA. The V and J ends lost 1 base and 5 bases respectively, with 6 bases between them. The CDR3 covers 13 residues. CDR3 protein: CASSLGFDQPQHF. The CDR3 DNA reads TGTGCCAGCAGCTTAGGATTCGATCAGCCCCAGCATTTT.

This clone was found a few times. The V gene is TRBV5-1, the J gene TRBJ2-1; 8 bases agree with TRBD2. Germline CDR1 and CDR2: SGHRS and YFSETQ. This CDR3 region has 17 residues. V dropped 0 bases and J dropped 2; count of bases not matched to a gene: 7. CDR3: CASSLAKAGVPYNEQFF. The CDR3 DNA reads TGCGCCAGCAGCTTGGCGAAAGCGGGAGTTCCCTACAATGAGCAGTTCTTC. Full variable domain (outside the CDR3, taken from reference TRBV5-1 and TRBJ2-1): KAGVTQTPRYLIKTRGQQVTLSCSPISGHRSVSWYQQTPGQGLQFLFEYFSETQRNKGNFPGRFSGRQFSNSRSEMNVSTLELGDSALYLCASSLAKAGVPYNEQFFGPGTRLTVL.

The genes are TRBV27 and TRBJ2-5; D is possibly TRBD1 (7 bases). Trimming stripped 5 bases from V and 1 base from J, with 14 bases between. In germline, CDR1 is MNHEY, CDR2 SMNVEV (reference sequence). This CDR3 spans 15 amino acids. CDR3 sequence: CASSAEGQSQETQYF. The CDR3 region has the DNA TGTGCCAGCAGTGCGGAGGGACAGAGCCAAGAGACCCAGTACTTC.